This T cell receptor (beta chain) appears in the sequencing data of a study of identical twins. Study-wide points: The more abundant beta clonotypes in cord blood had fewer insertions, and memory repertoires did not show this. Excess sharing between twins was weaker in beta out-of-frame sequences.

J lost 6 bases, V lost 2 bases, and 9 bases had no gene match. Looked up from germline, CDR1 is MNHEY and CDR2 is SMNVEV (reference sequence). The CDR3 totals 17 residues. TCRdb itself ran the 5' RACE reads through MiXCR, one entry per CDR3 protein. Of 1,800,000 or so distinct CDR3 sequences in the sample, about 30% were seen once. Comments on this clonotype: Its target is unknown.

This TCR was sampled from a newborn girl in good health. The chain couples TRBV27 to TRBJ2-1, with TRBD2 matching 11 bases. The sample consisted of cord blood. The CDR3 loop is CASSLLGLAEEGNEQFF. The CDR3 DNA is TGTGCCAGCAGTTTACTGGGACTAGCGGAAGAAGGCAATGAGCAGTTCTTC.